This T cell receptor beta chain was sequenced during a study of T cell changes during pregnancy in multiple sclerosis. CDR3 length: 17 residues. The junction had 11 bases not matched to a gene; V was cut back by 5 bases and J by 4 bases. CDR1 is SGHAT, CDR2 FQNNGV, per germline. Produced via immunoSEQ multiplex PCR; TCRdb's table is partial and in-frame only. Seen here are tens of thousands of clones, around 92% observed once, and the top ten hold roughly 0.59%. The clonotype originates from a female donor with multiple sclerosis, enrolled in a pregnancy study. The sample was CD4+ T cells from peripheral blood mononuclear cells, taken after pregnancy. The chain is built from TRBV11-2 and TRBJ2-2, with 9 bases aligning to TRBD2. CDR3 sequence reads: CASSPSQREVFTGELFF. The CDR3 coding sequence is TGTGCCAGCAGCCCAAGCCAGCGGGAGGTTTTCACCGGGGAGCTGTTTTTT.